This T cell receptor (beta chain) was retrieved from a study of CD8+CD57+ T cells in acquired aplastic anemia. Across the whole study: For CD4+ cells, healthy donors had an average of about 10.8 million reads.

General study findings and limits: Simpson's diversity of CD8+ cells was not significantly different in patients compared with controls.

Comment on this clonotype: Its antigen remains unidentified.

After removal of 10 bases from V and 3 bases from J, the junction contained 5 bases not matched to a gene. The CDR3 is made up of 13 amino acids. Germline lookup yields CDR1 ENHRY and CDR2 SYGVKD. Using genomic DNA as the template, TCR beta VDJ and CDR3 profiling was carried out. TCRdb processed the reads anew with MiXCR; each CDR3 protein has one entry. The repertoire includes just over 400,000 distinct CDR3 sequences, about two thirds of them detected once, and more than 3.5% sits in the top ten. The origin of this receptor is a human donor in good health, serving as a control. The V and J genes are TRBV10-3 and TRBJ1-2; 10 nucleotides match TRBD1. What was sequenced was sorted CD4+, CD8+, or CD8+CD57+ T cells (not recorded which) from PBMCs. DNA of the CDR3: TGTGCCAGCAGACAGGGGGCGGACTATGGCTACACCTTC. This codes for CASRQGADYGYTF.